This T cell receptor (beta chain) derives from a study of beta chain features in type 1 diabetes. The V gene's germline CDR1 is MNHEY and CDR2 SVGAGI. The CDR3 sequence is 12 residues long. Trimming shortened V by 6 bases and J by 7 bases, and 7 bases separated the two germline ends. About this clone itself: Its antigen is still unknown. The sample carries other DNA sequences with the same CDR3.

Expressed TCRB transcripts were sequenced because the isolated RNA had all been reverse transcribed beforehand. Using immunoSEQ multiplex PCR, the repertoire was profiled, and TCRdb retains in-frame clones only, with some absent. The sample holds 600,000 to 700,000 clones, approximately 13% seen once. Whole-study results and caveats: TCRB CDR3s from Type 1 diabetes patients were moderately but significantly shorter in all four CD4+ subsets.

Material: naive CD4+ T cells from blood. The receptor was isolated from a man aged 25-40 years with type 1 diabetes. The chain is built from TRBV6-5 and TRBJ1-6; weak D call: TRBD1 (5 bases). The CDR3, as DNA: TGTGCCAGCAGCTCAGGGAATTCACCCCTCCACTTT. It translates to CASSSGNSPLHF.